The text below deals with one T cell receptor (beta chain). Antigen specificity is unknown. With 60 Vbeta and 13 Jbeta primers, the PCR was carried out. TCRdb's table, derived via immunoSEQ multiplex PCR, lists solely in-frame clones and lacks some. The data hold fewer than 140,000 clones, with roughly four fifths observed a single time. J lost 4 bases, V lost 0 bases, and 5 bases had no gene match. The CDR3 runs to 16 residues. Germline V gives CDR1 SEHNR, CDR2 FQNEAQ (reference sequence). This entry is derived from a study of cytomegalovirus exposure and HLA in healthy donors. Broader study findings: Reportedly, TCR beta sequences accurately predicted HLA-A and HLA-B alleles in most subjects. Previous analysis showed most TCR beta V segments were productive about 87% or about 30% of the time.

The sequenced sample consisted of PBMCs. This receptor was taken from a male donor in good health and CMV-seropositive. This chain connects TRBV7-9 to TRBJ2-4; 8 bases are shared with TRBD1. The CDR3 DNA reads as TGTGCCAGCAGCTTAGCGACAGGGGTGTTGAAAAACATTCAGTACTTC. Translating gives CASSLATGVLKNIQYF.